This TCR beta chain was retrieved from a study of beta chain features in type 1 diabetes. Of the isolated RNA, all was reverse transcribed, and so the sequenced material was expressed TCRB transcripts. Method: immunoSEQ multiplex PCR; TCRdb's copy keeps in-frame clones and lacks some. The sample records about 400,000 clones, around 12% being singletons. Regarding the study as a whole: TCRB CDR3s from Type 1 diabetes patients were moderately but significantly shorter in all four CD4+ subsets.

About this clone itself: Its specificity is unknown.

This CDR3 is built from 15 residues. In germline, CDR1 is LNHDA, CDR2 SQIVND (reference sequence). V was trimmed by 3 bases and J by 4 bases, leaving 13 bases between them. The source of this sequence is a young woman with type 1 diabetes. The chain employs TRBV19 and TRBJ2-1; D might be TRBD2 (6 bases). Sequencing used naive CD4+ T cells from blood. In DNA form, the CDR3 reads TGTGCCAGTAGTATTCCGGGCCGGGGGTACAATGAGCAGTTCTTC. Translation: CASSIPGRGYNEQFF.